The rows below give T cell receptor beta chains drawn from one sample of a study of shared clonotypes between healthy human individuals. The method was immunoSEQ multiplex PCR; TCRdb's version includes in-frame clones alone and lacks a portion of them. The table shows some 470,000 clones, with over 65% occurring only once. Sequenced material: PBMCs. These receptor sequences come from a woman aged 40-49 years in good health. Some clones in this sample may be carry-over from other donors' samples. Each CDR3 is given with its conserved first and last residue. D genes are given only for firm matches.

D | J | V | CDR3
TRBD2 | TRBJ2-1 | TRBV30 | CAWKPAGVAGYNEQFF
. | TRBJ2-6 | TRBV2 | CASKDTYAGANVLTF
TRBD1 | TRBJ1-1 | TRBV4-1 | CASSQDAGGWGRTEAFF
. | TRBJ1-5 | TRBV30 | CAWSVRGTSNNQPQHF
. | TRBJ2-3 | TRBV18 | CASSPRAESTDTQYF
. | TRBJ2-1 | TRBV2 | CASSETEGNNEQFF
. | TRBJ1-1 | TRBV7-3 | CASSAEMNTEAFF
. | TRBJ2-7 | TRBV27 | CASGGTYEQYF
. | TRBJ2-7 | TRBV23-1 | CASSQSAYEQYF
. | TRBJ2-5 | TRBV4-1 | CASSRGRAGQETQYF
TRBD2 | TRBJ2-5 | TRBV2 | CASSLGRAVETQYF
TRBD2 | TRBJ2-1 | TRBV7-9 | CASSLSLAGSYNEQFF
. | TRBJ2-3 | TRBV7-9 | CASSASRGADTQYF
. | TRBJ2-7 | TRBV5-1 | CASSDSAYEQYF
TRBD1 | TRBJ2-7 | TRBV2 | CASSQAGTGLSYEQYF
. | TRBJ1-5 | TRBV6-1 | CASSSNQPQHF
. | TRBJ2-5 | TRBV30 | CAWSGASLETQYF
TRBD1 | TRBJ2-2 | TRBV5-1 | CASSPGTAGTGELFF
. | TRBJ1-1 | TRBV6-5 | CASSQRGGGNTEAFF
TRBD2 | TRBJ2-1 | TRBV2 | CASRVGTSGYNEQFF
. | TRBJ2-7 | TRBV5-1 | CASSLDGFSYEQYF
. | TRBJ1-2 | TRBV27 | CASPAHCTGSYGYTF
TRBD1 | TRBJ1-2 | TRBV6-1 | CASSPDRGYGYTF
. | TRBJ1-5 | TRBV5-1 | CASSADPGSNQPQHF
. | TRBJ2-7 | TRBV28 | CASSSPGARYEQYF
TRBD1 | TRBJ2-7 | TRBV14 | CASSQDRLLSYEQYF
TRBD2 | TRBJ2-5 | TRBV2 | CASSRLAGGETQYF
. | TRBJ1-1 | TRBV7-2 | CASSLVMNTEAFF
. | TRBJ2-7 | TRBV6-1 | CASIRLGAYEQYF
. | TRBJ1-4 | TRBV6-5 | CASSYSGDEKLFF
. | TRBJ2-3 | TRBV19 | CASSMRGDSRDTQYF
. | TRBJ2-7 | TRBV5-1 | CASSPGLAIPYEQYF
. | TRBJ1-5 | TRBV7-2 | CASSLRTLQPQHF
. | TRBJ2-3 | TRBV11-2 | CASSLIYTRADTQYF
TRBD1 | TRBJ1-5 | TRBV19 | CASGGQGYSQPQHF
. | TRBJ2-3 | TRBV6-1 | CASSPSRYSTDTQYF
. | TRBJ1-2 | TRBV18 | CASSPVPGSGYTF
TRBD2 | TRBJ2-5 | TRBV19 | CASSNPSAGGARETQYF
. | TRBJ2-5 | TRBV15 | CATSTSEETQYF
TRBD2 | TRBJ2-5 | TRBV4-2 | CASSGLADQETQYF
. | TRBJ2-7 | TRBV11-2 | CASSLDGSRAHLYEQYF